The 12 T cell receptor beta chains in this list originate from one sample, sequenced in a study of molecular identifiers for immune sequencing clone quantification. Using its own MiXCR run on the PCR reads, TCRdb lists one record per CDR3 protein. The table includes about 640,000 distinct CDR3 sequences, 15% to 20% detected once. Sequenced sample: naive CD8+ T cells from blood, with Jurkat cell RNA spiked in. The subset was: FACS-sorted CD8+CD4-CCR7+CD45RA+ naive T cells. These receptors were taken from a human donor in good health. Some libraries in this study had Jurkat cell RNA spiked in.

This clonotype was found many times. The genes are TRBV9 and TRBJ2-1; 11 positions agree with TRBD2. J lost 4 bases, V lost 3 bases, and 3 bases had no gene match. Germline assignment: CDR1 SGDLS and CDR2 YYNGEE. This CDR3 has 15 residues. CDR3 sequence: CASSGGTSGYNEQFF. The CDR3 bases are TGTGCCAGCAGCGGCGGGACTAGCGGATACAATGAGCAGTTCTTC.

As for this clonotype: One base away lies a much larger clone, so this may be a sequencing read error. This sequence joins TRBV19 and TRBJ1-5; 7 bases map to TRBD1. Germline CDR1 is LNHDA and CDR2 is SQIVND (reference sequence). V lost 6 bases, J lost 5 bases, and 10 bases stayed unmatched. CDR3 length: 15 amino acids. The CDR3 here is CASRLHRGRDQPQHF. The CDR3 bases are TGTGCCAGTAGACTACACAGGGGTCGGGATCAGCCCCAGCATTTT.

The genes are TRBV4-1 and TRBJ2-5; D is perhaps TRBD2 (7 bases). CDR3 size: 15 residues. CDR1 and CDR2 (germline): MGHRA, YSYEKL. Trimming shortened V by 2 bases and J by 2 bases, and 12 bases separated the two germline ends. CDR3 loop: CASSQLGGQQETQYF. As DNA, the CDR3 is TGCGCCAGCAGCCAATTGGGGGGGCAGCAAGAGACCCAGTACTTC.

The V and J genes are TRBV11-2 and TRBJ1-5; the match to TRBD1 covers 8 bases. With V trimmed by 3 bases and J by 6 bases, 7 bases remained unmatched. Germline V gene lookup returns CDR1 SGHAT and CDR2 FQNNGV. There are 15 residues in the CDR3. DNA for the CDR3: TGTGCCAGCAGCTTTGGGCAGGGGGCGGGTCAGCCCCAGCATTTT. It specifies CASSFGQGAGQPQHF. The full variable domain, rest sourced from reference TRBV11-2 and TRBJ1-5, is EAGVAQSPRYKIIEKRQSVAFWCNPISGHATLYWYQQILGQGPKLLIQFQNNGVVDDSQLPKDRFSAERLKGVDSTLKIQPAKLEDSAVYLCASSFGQGAGQPQHFGDGTRLSIL.

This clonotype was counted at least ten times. CDR3 DNA sequence: TGTGCCAGCAGCTTACCCTGGGGGGACAACACCGGGGAGCTGTTTTTT. Protein: CASSLPWGDNTGELFF. This chain joins TRBV7-6 and TRBJ2-2; D is perhaps TRBD2 (6 bases). Trimming removed 2 bases at V and 2 bases at J, with 12 bases between. This CDR3 is built from 16 residues. The V gene's germline CDR1 is SGHVS and CDR2 FNYEAQ.

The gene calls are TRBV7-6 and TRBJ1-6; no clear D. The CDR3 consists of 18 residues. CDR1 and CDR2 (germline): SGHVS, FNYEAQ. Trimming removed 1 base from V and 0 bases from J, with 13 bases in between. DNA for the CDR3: TGTGCCAGCAGCTTAGGGGATGGACGGAGCTCCTATAATTCACCCCTCCACTTT. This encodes CASSLGDGRSSYNSPLHF.

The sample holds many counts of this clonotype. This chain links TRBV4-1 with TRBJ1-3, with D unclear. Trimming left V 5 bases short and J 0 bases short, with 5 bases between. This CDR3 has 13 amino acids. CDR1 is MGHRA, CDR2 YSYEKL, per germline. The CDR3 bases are TGCGCCAGCAGCTGGAGCTCTGGAAACACCATATATTTT. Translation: CASSWSSGNTIYF.

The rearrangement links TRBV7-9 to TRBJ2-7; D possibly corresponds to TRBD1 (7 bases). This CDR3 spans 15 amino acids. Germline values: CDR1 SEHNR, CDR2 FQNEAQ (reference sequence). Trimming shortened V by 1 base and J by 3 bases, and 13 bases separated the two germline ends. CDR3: CASSLGAGQIYEQYF. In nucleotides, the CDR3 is TGTGCCAGCAGCTTAGGTGCGGGACAGATCTACGAGCAGTACTTC.

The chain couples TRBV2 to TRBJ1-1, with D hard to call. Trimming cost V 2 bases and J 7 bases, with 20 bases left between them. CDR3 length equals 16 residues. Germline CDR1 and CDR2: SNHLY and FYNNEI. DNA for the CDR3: TGTGCCAGCAGTGAACGCGTGCAGGCCCTACAATTTGAAGCTTTCTTT. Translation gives CASSERVQALQFEAFF.

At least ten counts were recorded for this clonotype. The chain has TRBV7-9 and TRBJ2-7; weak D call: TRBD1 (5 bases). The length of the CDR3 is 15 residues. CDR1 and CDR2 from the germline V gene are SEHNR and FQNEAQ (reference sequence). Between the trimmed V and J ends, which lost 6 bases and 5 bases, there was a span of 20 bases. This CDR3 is CASSHDSLHPDEQYF. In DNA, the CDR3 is TGTGCCAGCAGTCACGACAGCCTCCACCCGGACGAGCAGTACTTC.

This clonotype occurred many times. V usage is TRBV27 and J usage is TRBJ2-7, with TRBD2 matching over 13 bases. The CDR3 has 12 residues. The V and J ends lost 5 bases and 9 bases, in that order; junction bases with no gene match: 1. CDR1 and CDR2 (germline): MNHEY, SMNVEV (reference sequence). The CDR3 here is CASSGLAGVQYF. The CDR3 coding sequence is TGTGCCAGCAGTGGACTAGCGGGAGTGCAGTACTTC.

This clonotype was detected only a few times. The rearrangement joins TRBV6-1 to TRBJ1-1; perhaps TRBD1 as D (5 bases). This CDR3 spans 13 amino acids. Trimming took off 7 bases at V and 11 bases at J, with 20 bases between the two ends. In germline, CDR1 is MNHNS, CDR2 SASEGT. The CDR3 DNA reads TGTGCCAGCATCTTAGGAGGGGCAGGGCCGGCTTTCTTT. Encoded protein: CASILGGAGPAFF.